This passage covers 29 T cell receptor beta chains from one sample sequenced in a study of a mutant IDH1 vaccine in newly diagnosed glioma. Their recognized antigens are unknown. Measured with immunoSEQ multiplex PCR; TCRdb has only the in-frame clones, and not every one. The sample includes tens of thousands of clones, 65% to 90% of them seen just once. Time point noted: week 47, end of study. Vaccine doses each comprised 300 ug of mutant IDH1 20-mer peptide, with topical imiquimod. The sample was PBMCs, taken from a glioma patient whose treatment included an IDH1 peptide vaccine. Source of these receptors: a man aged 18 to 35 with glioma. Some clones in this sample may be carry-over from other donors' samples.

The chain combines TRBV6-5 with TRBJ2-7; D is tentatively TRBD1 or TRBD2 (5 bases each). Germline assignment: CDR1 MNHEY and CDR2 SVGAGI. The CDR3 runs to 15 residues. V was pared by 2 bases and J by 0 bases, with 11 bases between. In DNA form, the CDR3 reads TGTGCCAGCAGTTACGGCCGGGGCTTCTCCTACGAGCAGTACTTC. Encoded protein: CASSYGRGFSYEQYF.

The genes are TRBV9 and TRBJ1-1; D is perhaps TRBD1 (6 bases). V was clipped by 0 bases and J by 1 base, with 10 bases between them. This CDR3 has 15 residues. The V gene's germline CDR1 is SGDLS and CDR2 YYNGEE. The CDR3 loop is CASSVGTAWNTEAFF. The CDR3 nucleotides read TGTGCCAGCAGCGTAGGGACAGCCTGGAACACTGAAGCTTTCTTT.

CDR3 residues: CASSPQTGHNYGYTF. CDR3 DNA: TGTGCCAGCAGCCCTCAGACAGGACATAACTATGGCTACACCTTC. This chain links TRBV7-2 with TRBJ1-2, with D maybe TRBD1 (6 bases). This CDR3 comprises 15 residues. V was trimmed by 5 bases and J by 1 base, leaving 14 bases between them. Per the germline V gene, CDR1 is SGHTA and CDR2 is FQGNSA.

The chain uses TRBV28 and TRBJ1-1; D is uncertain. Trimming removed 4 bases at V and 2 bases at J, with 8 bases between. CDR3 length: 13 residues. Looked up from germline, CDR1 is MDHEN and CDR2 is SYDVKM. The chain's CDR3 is CASSYPRNTEAFF. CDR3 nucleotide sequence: TGTGCCAGCAGTTACCCACGAAACACTGAAGCTTTCTTT.

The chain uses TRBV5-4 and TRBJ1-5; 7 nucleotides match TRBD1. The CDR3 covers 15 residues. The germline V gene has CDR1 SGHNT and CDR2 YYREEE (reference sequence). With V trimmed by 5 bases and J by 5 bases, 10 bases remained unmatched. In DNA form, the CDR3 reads TGTGCCAGCAGACGTAAACAGGGGACGGATCAGCCCCAGCATTTT. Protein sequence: CASRRKQGTDQPQHF. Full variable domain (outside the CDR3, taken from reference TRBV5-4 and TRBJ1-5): ETGVTQSPTHLIKTRGQQVTLRCSSQSGHNTVSWYQQALGQGPQFIFQYYREEENGRGNFPPRFSGLQFPNYSSELNVNALELDDSALYLCASRRKQGTDQPQHFGDGTRLSIL.

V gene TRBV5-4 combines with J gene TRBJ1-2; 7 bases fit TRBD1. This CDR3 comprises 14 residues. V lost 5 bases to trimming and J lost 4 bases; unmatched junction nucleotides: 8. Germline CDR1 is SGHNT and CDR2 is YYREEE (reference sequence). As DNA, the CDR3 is TGTGCCAGCAGTTCCCGGGACAGCCCCTATGGCTACACCTTC. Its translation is CASSSRDSPYGYTF. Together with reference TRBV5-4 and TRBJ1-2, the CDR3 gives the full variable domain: ETGVTQSPTHLIKTRGQQVTLRCSSQSGHNTVSWYQQALGQGPQFIFQYYREEENGRGNFPPRFSGLQFPNYSSELNVNALELDDSALYLCASSSRDSPYGYTFGSGTRLTVV.

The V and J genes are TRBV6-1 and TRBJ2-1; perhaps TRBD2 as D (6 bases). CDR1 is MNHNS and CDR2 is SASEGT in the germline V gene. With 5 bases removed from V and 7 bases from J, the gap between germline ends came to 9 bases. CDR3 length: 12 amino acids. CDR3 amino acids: CASSRLENEQFF. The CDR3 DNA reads TGTGCCAGCAGTCGACTAGAGAATGAGCAGTTCTTC.

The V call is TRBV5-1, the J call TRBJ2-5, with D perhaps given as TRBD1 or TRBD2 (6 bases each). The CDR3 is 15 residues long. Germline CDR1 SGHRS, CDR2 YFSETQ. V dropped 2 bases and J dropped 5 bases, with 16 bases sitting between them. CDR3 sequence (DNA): TGCGCCAGCAGCTTCAAGGGGGGAGAGTGGGAGACCCAGTACTTC. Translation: CASSFKGGEWETQYF.

CDR3 in DNA: TGTGCCAGCAGCCAAGAGGCCCCTTTGGGCTGGGACCGAGAGAGGGGCTACACCTTC. This encodes CASSQEAPLGWDRERGYTF. J is TRBJ1-2 and V is TRBV4-2, with D possibly being TRBD1 (5 bases). The CDR3 length is 19 residues. Germline V gene lookup returns CDR1 LGHNA and CDR2 YNFKEQ. Trimming removed 0 bases from V and 8 bases from J, with 28 bases in between.

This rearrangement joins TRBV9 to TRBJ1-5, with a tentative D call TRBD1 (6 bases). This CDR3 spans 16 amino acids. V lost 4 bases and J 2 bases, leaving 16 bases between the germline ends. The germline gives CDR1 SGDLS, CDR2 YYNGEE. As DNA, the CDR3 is TGTGCCAGCAGCCGAACAGGGAAGGTTGGCAATCAGCCCCAGCATTTT. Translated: CASSRTGKVGNQPQHF.

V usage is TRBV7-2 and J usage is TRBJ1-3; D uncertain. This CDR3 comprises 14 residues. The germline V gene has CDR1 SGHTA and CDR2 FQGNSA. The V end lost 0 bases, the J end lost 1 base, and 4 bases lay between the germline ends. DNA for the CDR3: TGTGCCAGCAGCTTAGCAGGGTCTGGAAACACCATATATTTT. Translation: CASSLAGSGNTIYF.

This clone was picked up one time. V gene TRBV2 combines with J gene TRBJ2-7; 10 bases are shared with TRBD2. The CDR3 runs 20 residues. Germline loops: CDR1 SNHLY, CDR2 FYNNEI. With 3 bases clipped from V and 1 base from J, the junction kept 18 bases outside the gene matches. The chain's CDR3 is CASSEGGSLAGVLWSYEQYF. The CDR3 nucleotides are TGTGCCAGCAGTGAGGGGGGATCGCTAGCGGGAGTGTTGTGGTCCTACGAGCAGTACTTC.

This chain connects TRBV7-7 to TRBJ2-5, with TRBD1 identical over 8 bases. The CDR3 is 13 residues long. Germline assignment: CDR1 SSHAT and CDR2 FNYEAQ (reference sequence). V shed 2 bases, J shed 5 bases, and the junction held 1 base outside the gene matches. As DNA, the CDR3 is TGTGCCAGCAGCTTAACAGGGGGGGAGACCCAGTACTTC. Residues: CASSLTGGETQYF.

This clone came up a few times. The CDR3 nucleotides read TGTGCCAGCGCAGGCGGGCCAAGCTCCTACAATGAGCAGTTCTTC. Translation gives CASAGGPSSYNEQFF. The rearrangement links TRBV2 to TRBJ2-1, with D perhaps matching TRBD2 (5 bases). Trimming took 8 bases from V and 0 from J, leaving 14 bases between them. CDR1 SNHLY and CDR2 FYNNEI come from the germline V gene. The CDR3 loop spans 15 amino acids.

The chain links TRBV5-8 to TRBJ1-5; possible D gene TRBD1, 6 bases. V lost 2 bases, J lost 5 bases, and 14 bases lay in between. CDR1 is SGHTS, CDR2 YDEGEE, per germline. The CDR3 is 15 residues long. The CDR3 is CASSFSGTRDQPQHF. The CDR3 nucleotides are TGTGCCAGCAGCTTTTCCGGGACAAGGGATCAGCCCCAGCATTTT. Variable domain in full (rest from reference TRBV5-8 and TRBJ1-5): EAGVTQSPTHLIKTRGQQATLRCSPISGHTSVYWYQQALGLGLQFLLWYDEGEERNRGNFPPRFSGRQFPNYSSELNVNALELEDSALYLCASSFSGTRDQPQHFGDGTRLSIL.

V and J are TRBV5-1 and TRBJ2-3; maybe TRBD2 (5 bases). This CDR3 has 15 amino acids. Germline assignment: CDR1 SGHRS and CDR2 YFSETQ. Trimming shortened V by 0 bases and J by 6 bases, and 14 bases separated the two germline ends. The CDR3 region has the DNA TGCGCCAGCAGCTTGGCCCGGGGTCGAGGGGATACGCAGTATTTT. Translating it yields CASSLARGRGDTQYF.

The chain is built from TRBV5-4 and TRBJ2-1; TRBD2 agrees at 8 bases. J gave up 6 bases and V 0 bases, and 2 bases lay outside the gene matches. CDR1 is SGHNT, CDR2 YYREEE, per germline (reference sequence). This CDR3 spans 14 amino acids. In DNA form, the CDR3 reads TGTGCCAGCAGCTTGGGCGGGGGGTCCAATGAGCAGTTCTTC. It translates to CASSLGGGSNEQFF.

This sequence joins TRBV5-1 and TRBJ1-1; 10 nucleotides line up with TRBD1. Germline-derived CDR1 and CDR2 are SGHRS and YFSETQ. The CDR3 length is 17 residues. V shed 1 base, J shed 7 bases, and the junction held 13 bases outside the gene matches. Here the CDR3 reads CASSLTTLGTGVGEAFF. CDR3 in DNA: TGCGCCAGCAGCTTGACCACACTGGGGACAGGGGTCGGTGAAGCTTTCTTT.

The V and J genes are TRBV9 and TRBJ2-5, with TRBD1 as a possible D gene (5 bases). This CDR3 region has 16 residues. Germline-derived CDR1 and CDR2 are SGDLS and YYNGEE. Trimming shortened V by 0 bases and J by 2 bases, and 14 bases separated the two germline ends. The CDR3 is CASSVEGRVRQETQYF. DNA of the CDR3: TGTGCCAGCAGCGTAGAAGGCAGGGTGCGGCAAGAGACCCAGTACTTC.

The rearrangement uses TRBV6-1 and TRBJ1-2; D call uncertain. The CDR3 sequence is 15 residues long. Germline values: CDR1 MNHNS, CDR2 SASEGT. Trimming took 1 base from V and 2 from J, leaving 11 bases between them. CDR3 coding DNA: TGTGCCAGCAGTGAAGAATCCTCAAGGAACTATGGCTACACCTTC. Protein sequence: CASSEESSRNYGYTF.

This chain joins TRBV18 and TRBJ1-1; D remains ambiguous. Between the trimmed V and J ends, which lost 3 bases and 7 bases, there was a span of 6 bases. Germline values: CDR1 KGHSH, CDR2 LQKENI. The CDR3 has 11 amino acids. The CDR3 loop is CASSPRGEAFF. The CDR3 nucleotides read TGTGCCAGCTCACCCCGAGGTGAAGCTTTCTTT. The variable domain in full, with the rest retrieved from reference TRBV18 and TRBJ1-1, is NAGVMQNPRHLVRRRGQEARLRCSPMKGHSHVYWYRQLPEEGLKFMVYLQKENIIDESGMPKERFSAEFPKEGPSILRIQQVVRGDSAAYFCASSPRGEAFFGQGTRLTVV.

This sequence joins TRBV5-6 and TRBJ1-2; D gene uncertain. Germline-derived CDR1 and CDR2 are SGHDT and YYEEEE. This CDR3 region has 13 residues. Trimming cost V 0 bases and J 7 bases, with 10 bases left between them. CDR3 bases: TGTGCCAGCAGCTTGGACCCGTCTGGTGGCTACACCTTC. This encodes CASSLDPSGGYTF. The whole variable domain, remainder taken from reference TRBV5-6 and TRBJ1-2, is DAGVTQSPTHLIKTRGQQVTLRCSPKSGHDTVSWYQQALGQGPQFIFQYYEEEERQRGNFPDRFSGHQFPNYSSELNVNALLLGDSALYLCASSLDPSGGYTFGSGTRLTVV.

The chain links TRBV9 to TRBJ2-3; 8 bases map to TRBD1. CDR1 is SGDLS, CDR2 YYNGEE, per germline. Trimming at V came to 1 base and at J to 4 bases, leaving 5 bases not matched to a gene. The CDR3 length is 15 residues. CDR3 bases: TGTGCCAGCAGCGTATGGACAGGGCCTCCAGATACGCAGTATTTT. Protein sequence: CASSVWTGPPDTQYF.

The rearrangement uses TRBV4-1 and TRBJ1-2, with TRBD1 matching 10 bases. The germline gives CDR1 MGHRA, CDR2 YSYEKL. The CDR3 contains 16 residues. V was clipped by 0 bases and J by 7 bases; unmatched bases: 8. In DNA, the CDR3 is TGCGCCAGCAGCCAAGACCGAGGGACAGGGGCTGGTGGCTACACCTTC. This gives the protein CASSQDRGTGAGGYTF.

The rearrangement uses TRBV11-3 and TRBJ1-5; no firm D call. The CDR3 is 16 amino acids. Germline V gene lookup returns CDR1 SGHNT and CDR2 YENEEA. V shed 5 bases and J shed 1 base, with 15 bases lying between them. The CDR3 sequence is CASSQRGLGSNQPQHF. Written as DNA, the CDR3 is TGTGCCAGCAGCCAAAGAGGCTTAGGGAGCAATCAGCCCCAGCATTTT.

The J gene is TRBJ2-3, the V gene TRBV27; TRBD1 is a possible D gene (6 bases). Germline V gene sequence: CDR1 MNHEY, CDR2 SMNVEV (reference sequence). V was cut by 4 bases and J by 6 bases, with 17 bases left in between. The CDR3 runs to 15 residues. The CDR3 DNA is TGTGCCAGCAGTTCCCCACAAAGGGGGTCGGATACGCAGTATTTT. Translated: CASSSPQRGSDTQYF.

CDR3: CASSLERGEQYF. In DNA form, the CDR3 reads TGTGCCAGCAGCTTAGAACGGGGCGAGCAGTACTTC. The chain carries TRBV7-9 and TRBJ2-7, with a tentative D call TRBD2 (5 bases). CDR1 is SEHNR, CDR2 FQNEAQ, per germline (reference sequence). CDR3 size: 12 residues. V was shortened by 1 base and J by 6 bases, with 7 bases between the two germline ends.

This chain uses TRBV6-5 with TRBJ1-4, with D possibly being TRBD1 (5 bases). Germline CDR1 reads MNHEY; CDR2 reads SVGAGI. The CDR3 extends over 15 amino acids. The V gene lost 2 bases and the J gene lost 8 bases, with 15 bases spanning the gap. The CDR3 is CASSYARGVREKLFF. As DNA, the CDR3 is TGTGCCAGCAGTTACGCGCGGGGGGTGAGAGAAAAACTGTTTTTT.

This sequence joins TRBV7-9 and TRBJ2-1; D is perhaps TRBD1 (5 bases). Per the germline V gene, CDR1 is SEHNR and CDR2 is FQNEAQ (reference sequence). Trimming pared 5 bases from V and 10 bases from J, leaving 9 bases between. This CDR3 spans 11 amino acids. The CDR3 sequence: CASSGAEEQFF. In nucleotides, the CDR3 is TGTGCCAGCAGCGGGGCTGAGGAGCAGTTCTTC.